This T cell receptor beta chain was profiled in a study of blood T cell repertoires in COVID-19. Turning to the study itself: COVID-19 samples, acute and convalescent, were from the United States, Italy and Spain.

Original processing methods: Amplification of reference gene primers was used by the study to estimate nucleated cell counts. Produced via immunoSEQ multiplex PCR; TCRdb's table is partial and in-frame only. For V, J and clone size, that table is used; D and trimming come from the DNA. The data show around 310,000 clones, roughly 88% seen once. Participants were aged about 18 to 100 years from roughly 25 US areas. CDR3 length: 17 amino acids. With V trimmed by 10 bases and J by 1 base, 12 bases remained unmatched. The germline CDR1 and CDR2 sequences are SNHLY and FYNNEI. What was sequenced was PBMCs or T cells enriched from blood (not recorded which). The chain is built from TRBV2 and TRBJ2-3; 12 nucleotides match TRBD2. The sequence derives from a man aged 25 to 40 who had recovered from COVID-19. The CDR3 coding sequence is TGTGCCACCCATTCCGAGACTAGCGGGGGCGGCACAGATACGCAGTATTTT. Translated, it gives CATHSETSGGGTDTQYF.